Detailed here is one T cell receptor (beta chain). What it recognizes is unknown. The CDR3 length is 14 residues. The V end lost 5 bases, the J end lost 2 bases, and 14 bases lay between the germline ends. Germline CDR1 is SGHDT and CDR2 is YYEEEE. The PCR employed 60 Vbeta primers together with 13 Jbeta primers. The table came from immunoSEQ multiplex PCR; TCRdb's copy has only in-frame clones and leaves some out. The sample has 100,000 to 150,000 clones, roughly four fifths seen once. The source of the sample is a study of cytomegalovirus exposure and HLA in healthy donors. General study results and limits: The study carried out a later analysis of TCR beta sequences. It associated around 17,000 of them with specific HLA alleles at a false discovery rate of 0.05. The Asian-associated ancestry cluster reportedly had fewer N-insertions than the roughly 670-donor mean in a later analysis.

Sequences were obtained from PBMCs. This chain joins TRBV5-6 and TRBJ2-7; D is unclear. This receptor was identified in a woman between 50 and 59 years old in good health and CMV-seropositive. The CDR3, as DNA: TGTGCCAGCAGTATCGCAGCGAGCACCTACGAGCAGTACTTC. It codes for CASSIAASTYEQYF.